The T cell receptor (beta chain) under discussion was sequenced for a study of pediatric ulcerative colitis. Rectal tissue came from one to two pinch biopsies taken at colonoscopy. Germline CDR1 is LNHDA and CDR2 is SQIVND (reference sequence). V lost 3 bases to trimming and J lost 0 bases, with 15 bases between them. The CDR3 sequence is 17 residues long. Profiling relied on immunoSEQ multiplex PCR, and the TCRdb table lists in-frame clones only, not all of them. This sample has 15,000 to 20,000 clones, with roughly 74% found just once. Sample: gut tissue. This sequence originates from a girl between 5 and 17 years old with moderate ulcerative colitis. V and J are TRBV19 and TRBJ1-3; maybe TRBD1 (5 bases). In nucleotides, the CDR3 is TGTGCCAGTAGTATTTCCCCGGGACGGAACTCTGGAAACACCATATATTTT. It translates to CASSISPGRNSGNTIYF.